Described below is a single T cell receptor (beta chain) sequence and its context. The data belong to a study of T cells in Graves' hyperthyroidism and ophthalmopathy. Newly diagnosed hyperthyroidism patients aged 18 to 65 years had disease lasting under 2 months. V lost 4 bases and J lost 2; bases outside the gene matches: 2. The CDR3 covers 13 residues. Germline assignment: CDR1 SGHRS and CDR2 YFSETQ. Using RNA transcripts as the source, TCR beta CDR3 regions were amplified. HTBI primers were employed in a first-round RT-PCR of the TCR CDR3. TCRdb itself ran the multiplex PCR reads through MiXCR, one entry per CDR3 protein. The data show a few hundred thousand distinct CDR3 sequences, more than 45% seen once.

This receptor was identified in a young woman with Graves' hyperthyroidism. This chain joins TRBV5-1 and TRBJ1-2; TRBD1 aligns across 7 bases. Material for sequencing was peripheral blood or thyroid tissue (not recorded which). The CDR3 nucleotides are TGCGCCAGCAGCCAGGGGGTCAACTATGGCTACACCTTC. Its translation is CASSQGVNYGYTF.